These T cell receptor beta chains were read from a single sample in a study of T cell repertoires in cytomegalovirus infection. Antigens for these TCRs are unknown. In TCRdb, the reads were re-called with MiXCR into one record per CDR3 protein. The top ten hold around 15% of the sample, which has fewer than 1,000,000 distinct CDR3 sequences, around 32% seen once. The sequenced sample was cultured CD8+ T cells from PBMCs, obtained from culture after CMV antigen stimulation. The receptors shown here come from a human donor in good health (CMV status not recorded). Some clones in this sample may be carry-over from other donors' samples. Each CDR3 is given with its conserved first and last residue. D genes are given only for firm matches. Where a row states a size, it is once, few, many or the class of an expanded clone; other rows omit it.

clone_size	v_call	j_call	cdr3_length	d_call	cdr3_nt	cdr3_aa
many	TRBV12-3/TRBV12-4	TRBJ1-3	13	-	TGTGCCAGCAGCCCGCACTGGGGAAACACCATATATTTT	CASSPHWGNTIYF
few	TRBV7-9	TRBJ2-3	14	-	TGTGCCAGCAGCCCCTCCACGGGGGCGGGTACGCAGTATTTT	CASSPSTGAGTQYF
many	TRBV7-8	TRBJ1-1	15	-	TGTGCCAGCAGCCCACCGGGCCAGGGAAGCACTGAAGCTTTCTTT	CASSPPGQGSTEAFF
-	TRBV2	TRBJ2-4	15	-	TGTGCCAGCCGGTACGGAAGAGGGGCCAAAAACATTCAGTACTTC	CASRYGRGAKNIQYF
few	TRBV9	TRBJ2-5	14	-	TGTGCCAGCAGCGTCCGGGGGGCCCAAGAGACCCAGTACTTC	CASSVRGAQETQYF
-	TRBV6-1	TRBJ2-3	15	TRBD2	TGTGCCAGCAGTGACTTAGCGGGGGGGTCAGATACGCAGTATTTT	CASSDLAGGSDTQYF
-	TRBV20-1	TRBJ2-1	15	-	TGCAGTGCTAGATTTAGCGGTTCTCACTACAATGAGCAGTTCTTC	CSARFSGSHYNEQFF
few	TRBV27	TRBJ1-2	13	-	TGTGCCAGCAGTTTTCCCCAGGGCCATGGCTACACCTTC	CASSFPQGHGYTF
-	TRBV7-9	TRBJ2-1	14	-	TGTGCCAGCAGCCGGGTCCAGTCCTACAATGAGCAGTTCTTC	CASSRVQSYNEQFF
many	TRBV20-1	TRBJ2-2	15	-	TGCAGTGCCCGGGGACTTTACGCGAACACCGGGGAGCTGTTTTTT	CSARGLYANTGELFF
-	TRBV24-1	TRBJ2-2	14	-	TGTGCCACTTCTCCGGACCAACGCACCGGGGAGCTGTTTTTT	CATSPDQRTGELFF
few	TRBV13	TRBJ2-1	16	TRBD2	TGTGCCAGCAGCTTTAGCGGGGGCCGCTCCTACAATGAGCAGTTCTTC	CASSFSGGRSYNEQFF
-	TRBV2	TRBJ1-1	13	-	TGTGCCAGCAGTTGGCGCCGGCCCACTGAAGCTTTCTTT	CASSWRRPTEAFF
once	TRBV11-2	TRBJ1-3	18	-	TGTGCCAGCAGCTTAGATCCATTCAGTTTGGAGTCTGGAAACACCATATATTTT	CASSLDPFSLESGNTIYF
-	TRBV6-6	TRBJ1-2	14	TRBD1	TGTGCCAGCAGTTACCGCGGGACAGGGGTTGGCTACACCTTC	CASSYRGTGVGYTF
once	TRBV7-8	TRBJ1-4	16	-	TGTGCCAGCAGCTCCCTCTCCAGGACAACTAATGAAAAACTGTTTTTT	CASSSLSRTTNEKLFF
many	TRBV12-3/TRBV12-4	TRBJ2-5	13	TRBD1	TGTGCCAGCAGACGGACAGGGGAAGAGACCCAGTACTTC	CASRRTGEETQYF
many	TRBV7-2	TRBJ1-5	15	-	TGTGCCAGCAGCTTGGGGTTGGCGTCGTATCAGCCCCAGCATTTT	CASSLGLASYQPQHF
-	TRBV7-8	TRBJ1-5	14	-	TGTGCCAGCAGCCTCGGACCCCAACGACAGCCCCAGCATTTT	CASSLGPQRQPQHF
few	TRBV11-1	TRBJ2-7	14	TRBD1	TGTGCCAGCAGCCCAGGGGGTGATACCTACGAGCAGTACTTC	CASSPGGDTYEQYF
-	TRBV2	TRBJ1-3	19	TRBD1	TGTGCCAGCAGCCCTAATCGGGTGGGACAGGTCAACTCTGGAAACACCATATATTTT	CASSPNRVGQVNSGNTIYF
many	TRBV7-9	TRBJ1-6	14	TRBD1	TGTGCCAGCAGATTGGCAGGGGGGGATGCGCCCCTCCACTTT	CASRLAGGDAPLHF
-	TRBV11-3	TRBJ2-2	15	TRBD1	TGTGCCAGCAGCACCCGGACAGGGTCAGCCGGGGAGCTGTTTTTT	CASSTRTGSAGELFF
-	TRBV29-1	TRBJ1-2	13	TRBD1	TGCAGCGTCGACCGGGGACAGCACTATGGCTACACCTTC	CSVDRGQHYGYTF
-	TRBV25-1	TRBJ1-2	16	-	TGTGCCAGCAGTGAATGGGCTTCACACGCTATTTGGGGCTACACCTTC	CASSEWASHAIWGYTF
few	TRBV20-1	TRBJ1-1	15	-	TGCAGTGCTAGGGGGTTGAGGACGGGGAACACTGAAGCTTTCTTT	CSARGLRTGNTEAFF
few	TRBV6-1	TRBJ2-1	16	-	TGTGCCAGCAGTGAAGCGGGGGGATCGATCTACAATGAGCAGTTCTTC	CASSEAGGSIYNEQFF
-	TRBV5-8	TRBJ2-5	15	TRBD2	TGTGCCAGCAGGGGACTAGCGGGGGGGCCGAAGACCCAGTACTTC	CASRGLAGGPKTQYF
-	TRBV29-1	TRBJ2-7	12	-	TGCAGCGTTGAAGAGGGGGCATACGAGCAGTACTTC	CSVEEGAYEQYF
-	TRBV6-6	TRBJ1-2	16	TRBD1	TGTGCCAGCAGTTCGGACAGGGGGCAGGGGAACTATGGCTACACCTTC	CASSSDRGQGNYGYTF
-	TRBV10-3	TRBJ2-7	12	-	TGTGCCATCGGACCCACAGGGTACGAGCAGTACTTC	CAIGPTGYEQYF
few	TRBV27	TRBJ2-1	15	-	TGTGCCAGCAGTTTATCTTTCGGGGTTTATCATGAGCAGTTCTTC	CASSLSFGVYHEQFF
-	TRBV27	TRBJ1-2	15	-	TGTGCCAGCAGTTTCTCCTCGACAGGCTTCTATGGCTACACCTTC	CASSFSSTGFYGYTF
few	TRBV6-6	TRBJ1-6	18	-	TGTGCCAGCAGTTACTCCTACCCGGGCAGGGCGCAGAATTCACCCCTCCACTTT	CASSYSYPGRAQNSPLHF
many	TRBV19	TRBJ1-1	11	-	TGTGCCAGTAGTATCTACACTGAAGCTTTCTTT	CASSIYTEAFF
many	TRBV7-9	TRBJ2-1	16	TRBD1	TGTGCCAGCAGCCCGCCACGGACAGGGGGCTTTTGGGAGCAGTTCTTC	CASSPPRTGGFWEQFF
few	TRBV9	TRBJ2-1	15	-	TGTGCCAGCAGCCCCTCGGGACGGAATTACAATGAGCAGTTCTTC	CASSPSGRNYNEQFF
-	TRBV4-1	TRBJ1-3	15	TRBD1	TGCGCCAGCAGCCAAGGGGCAGGGGGCAGGCACACCATATATTTT	CASSQGAGGRHTIYF
-	TRBV4-1	TRBJ2-1	17	-	TGCGCCAGCAGCCAAGGGCCTGCGGGGCAAACCTACAATGAGCAGTTCTTC	CASSQGPAGQTYNEQFF
few	TRBV6-6	TRBJ2-6	16	TRBD1	TGTGCCAGCAGTTACGGACAGGTTTCTGGGGCCAACGTCCTGACTTTC	CASSYGQVSGANVLTF
many	TRBV7-6	TRBJ1-1	12	-	TGTGCCAGCAGCGGGATGTGGACTGAAGCTTTCTTT	CASSGMWTEAFF
-	TRBV27	TRBJ2-2	15	TRBD1	TGTGCCAGCAGTCCCTTGGACAGGGGAGACGGGGAGCTGTTTTTT	CASSPLDRGDGELFF
few	TRBV9	TRBJ1-1	15	-	TGTGCCAGCAGCGTAGGGCGGTTGGGGGTAGGTGAAGCTTTCTTT	CASSVGRLGVGEAFF
-	TRBV11-2	TRBJ2-5	16	-	TGTGCCAGCAGCTTAGGCCGGGGAAGGGTACAAGAGACCCAGTACTTC	CASSLGRGRVQETQYF
-	TRBV27	TRBJ1-2	15	TRBD1	TGTGCCAGCAGCTCCCGACAGGGGGCATCTTATGGCTACACCTTC	CASSSRQGASYGYTF
-	TRBV18	TRBJ2-1	16	TRBD2	TGTGCCAGCTCGCACGGCCTAGCGGGGGGTTACAATGAGCAGTTCTTC	CASSHGLAGGYNEQFF
-	TRBV12-3/TRBV12-4	TRBJ2-1	15	TRBD1	TGTGCCAGCAGTCCTCTGACAGGGATCCACAATGAGCAGTTCTTC	CASSPLTGIHNEQFF
many	TRBV12-3/TRBV12-4	TRBJ1-2	17	TRBD1	TGTGCCAGCAGTTCCGACAGGGTCACAGTATCGAACTATGGCTACACCTTC	CASSSDRVTVSNYGYTF